This T cell receptor (beta chain) derives from a study of blood T cell repertoires in COVID-19. Whole-study context: The study drew acute and convalescent COVID-19 samples from the United States, Italy and Spain. The analysed material was cDNA or gDNA that came from T cells, B-cell-depleted T cells, or PBMCs.

Original processing methods: Reference gene primer amplification gave nucleated cell count estimates. Libraries were prepared by immunoSEQ multiplex PCR; TCRdb keeps only in-frame clonotypes and omits some of them. The V and J calls and clone size come from that table; D and trimming were worked out from the DNA. This sample has roughly 410,000 clones, with about 90% found just once. The sample was peripheral blood. The receptor's source is a man aged 35 to 55 with acute or convalescent COVID-19.

CDR3 residues: CAWTTGHVTEAFF. CDR3 in DNA: TGTGCCTGGACGACAGGGCATGTGACTGAAGCTTTCTTT. The rearrangement links TRBV30 to TRBJ1-1; 7 positions match TRBD1. Germline CDR1 reads GTSNPN; CDR2 reads SVGIG (reference sequence). Germline trimming cut 4 bases from V and 5 bases from J; bases unmatched to any gene: 7. CDR3 length: 13 residues.